This TCR beta chain derives from a study of T cells after yellow fever vaccination. Germline CDR1 is SEHNR and CDR2 is FQNEAQ (reference sequence). Trimming left V 3 bases short and J 5 bases short, with 11 bases between. This CDR3 is built from 14 residues. TCRdb itself ran the 5' RACE reads through MiXCR, one entry per CDR3 protein. The profile shows about 320,000 distinct CDR3 sequences, 9.5% to 12% of them singletons. This clonotype was recorded many times. The chain links TRBV7-9 to TRBJ1-5; D is perhaps TRBD1 (6 bases). The source material was CD4+ T cells sorted from PBMCs, sampled 45 days after the yellow fever booster vaccination. This sequence originates from a man between 18 and 35 years old who received the YFV17D yellow fever vaccine. The CDR3 protein is CASSFGGGHQPQHF. The DNA for the CDR3 is TGTGCCAGCAGCTTTGGCGGGGGCCATCAGCCCCAGCATTTT.